A single sample is the source of the 6 T cell receptor beta chains below, sequenced in a study of blood T cell repertoires in COVID-19. Produced via immunoSEQ multiplex PCR; TCRdb's table is partial and in-frame only. Here the sample spans about 160,000 clones, roughly 84% being singletons. The sequencing sample was made of PBMCs or T cells enriched from blood (not recorded which). These receptors came from a man in his fifties or sixties who had recovered from COVID-19.

The gene calls are TRBV7-2 and TRBJ2-7, with D uncertain. V was shortened by 5 bases and J by 0 bases, with 5 bases between the two germline ends. Per the germline V gene, CDR1 is SGHTA and CDR2 is FQGNSA. The CDR3 is made up of 12 amino acids. The CDR3 DNA reads TGTGCCAGCAGCCCCAGCTCCTACGAGCAGTACTTC. This sequence encodes CASSPSSYEQYF.

The J gene is TRBJ2-7, the V gene TRBV27; D remains unclear. V was clipped by 5 bases and J by 2 bases, with 10 bases between them. CDR3 length: 13 amino acids. In germline, CDR1 is MNHEY, CDR2 SMNVEV (reference sequence). This CDR3 reads CASSPGSTYEQYF. Here the CDR3 DNA reads TGTGCCAGCAGTCCCGGGTCTACCTACGAGCAGTACTTC.

This clone was seen more than once but under ten times. V gene TRBV6-5 combines with J gene TRBJ1-1; possibly TRBD1 for D (6 bases). The CDR3 is 15 residues long. Germline CDR1 MNHEY, CDR2 SVGAGI. V lost 6 bases and J 0 bases, leaving 14 bases between the germline ends. This CDR3 reads CASSPRGGLNTEAFF. For the CDR3, the DNA is TGTGCCAGCAGCCCCAGAGGGGGACTGAACACTGAAGCTTTCTTT.

This clone was found a few times. The chain has TRBV23-1 and TRBJ1-4; 8 bases are a match to TRBD1. TRBV23-1 is reported as an ORF; its role is uncertain. CDR3 length: 14 residues. J lost 7 bases, V lost 6 bases, and 7 bases had no gene match. This CDR3 reads CASRTRQGSEKLFF. The DNA for the CDR3 is TGCGCCAGCAGGACGCGACAGGGGAGTGAAAAACTGTTTTTT.

This chain joins TRBV28 and TRBJ1-5, with D perhaps matching TRBD1 (6 bases). This CDR3 region has 15 residues. The V end was cut by 8 bases, the J end by 7 bases, with 21 bases between. CDR1 MDHEN and CDR2 SYDVKM come from the germline V gene. Here the CDR3 reads CASRPGGGPGQPQHF. CDR3 nucleotides: TGTGCCAGCCGCCCGGGGGGCGGACCGGGGCAGCCCCAGCATTTT.

This rearrangement joins TRBV7-6 to TRBJ2-7; TRBD2 might be the D (6 bases). This CDR3 is 13 amino acids long. Per germline, CDR1 SGHVS and CDR2 FNYEAQ. Trimming left V 5 bases short and J 3 bases short, with 11 bases between. The CDR3 reads CASSQVGGYEQYF. In DNA form, the CDR3 reads TGTGCCAGCAGCCAGGTGGGGGGCTACGAGCAGTACTTC.